This TCR beta chain was profiled in a study of PD-1 blockade in classical Hodgkin lymphoma (TCRdb year 2020). Study-level background: Nivolumab dosing was 3 mg/kg intravenously every 2 weeks, continuing until either disease progression or unacceptable toxicity. To define a peripheral blood immune signature of response to PD-1 blockade in classical Hodgkin lymphoma, the study combined TCR beta sequencing with CyTOF.

Genomic DNA was isolated using the Qiagen DNeasy kit from unsorted PBMCs as well as from negatively selected CD4+ and CD8+ fractions. Amplification of TCR beta CDR3 regions was done by immunoSEQ multiplex PCR with primers that anneal to V and J segments. A synthetic immune receptor repertoire was used to minimize amplification bias, and remaining bias was computationally removed after sequencing. Regarding the original processing steps: Custom Python scripts were used to quantify repertoire diversity as the Shannon entropy index. Unsorted, CD4+ and CD8+ repertoires were analyzed separately, except for combined analyses in which CD4+ and CD8+ sequences were merged in silico. Clonal expansion was defined as a frequency increase of at least 2-fold after treatment compared with C1D1, and clones undetected at baseline were assigned a pseudocount of 0.5. Clones with 0 or 1 copy at C1D1 were classified as singleton clones, and clones with 2 or more copies were classified as non-singleton clones. Clones expanded in unsorted samples were labelled as CD4+, CD8+ or unknown by matching protein sequences in sorted samples from the same patient. Diversity changes from C1D1 to C4D1 were tested in paired samples using Wilcoxon tests. Drawn from immuneACCESS, this table holds only the in-frame rearrangements with V and J called that TCRdb kept. Clones are partly lost; checked studies trace under half to an unresolved V gene and leave the rest unexplained. D and trimming come from the DNA, and the V and J calls and clone size come from that table. The sample table contains tens of thousands of clones; only one count was recorded for 85% to 95% of them. The top ten clonotypes cover around 8% of the sample.

Overall results and qualifications from the work: The study covered only a single clinical trial cohort, and the causes of the repertoire differences, possibly disease activity or prior therapy, were still not defined. Trial patients with a complete response had baseline diversity similar to that of newly diagnosed patients, while partial responders and progressors had significantly lower diversity. Patients starting nivolumab less than 1 year after ASCT had lower diversity and were excluded from later analyses to avoid confounding by immune reconstitution. CD4+ but not CD8+ TCR diversity rose significantly by C4D1 (p=0.0027 vs p=0.16), most apparent in complete responders (p=0.02). Baseline TCR diversity was reported to be lower in newly diagnosed patients than in healthy donors and to be lower still in relapsed/refractory patients.

As concerns this clone: Its specific antigen is unknown. No quality values exist for individual bases; no much larger clone is one base distant.

CDR1 and CDR2 were assigned from the germline V gene (reference sequence) as LNHNV and YYDKDF. A distance of 2 bases separates the germline ends of V and J, which lose 0 bases and 5 bases respectively. The CDR3 sequence holds 12 residues, the cysteine and phenylalanine included. Of the read, only the CDR3 DNA is kept; its 36 bases are in frame from base 1. The time point label on this specimen signifies: cycle 4 day 1 (C4D1), after less than seven weeks of nivolumab. Relapse after autologous stem cell transplantation had occurred in all trial patients, and cohorts A, B and C were distinguished by prior brentuximab vedotin exposure. The trial cohort included 45 to 65 patients with relapsed/refractory classical Hodgkin lymphoma, and each patient had a best overall response of complete response, partial response or progressive disease. Single-agent nivolumab was administered to trial patients in the multi-cohort phase II CheckMate 205 trial. An independent review committee assessed best overall response by applying the 2007 International Working Group response criteria. Trial PBMCs were collected immediately before nivolumab initiation (C1D1) and during therapy at cycle 2 day 1 and cycle 4 day 1. Peripheral blood was collected in 8 mL Vacutainer Cell Preparation Tubes, from which PBMCs were isolated by centrifugation and then cryopreserved.

The sample in question was peripheral blood mononuclear cells (PBMCs), obtained before the fourth cycle of nivolumab. The receptor was isolated from a human donor with classical Hodgkin lymphoma. The chain couples TRBV15 to TRBJ1-5; the D gene cannot be resolved reliably. The nucleotides are TGTGCCACCAGCAGAGATGATCAGCCCCAGCATTTT. It encodes CATSRDDQPQHF.